The subject of this entry is one T cell receptor (beta chain). Antigen specificity is unknown. Sequenced by immunoSEQ multiplex PCR; TCRdb stores in-frame clones only, minus some. The sample lists around 19,000 clones, approximately 88% occurring once. The sample is drawn from a study of PD-1 blockade in classical Hodgkin lymphoma. Trimming stripped 3 bases from V and 2 bases from J, with 17 bases between. The germline V gene has CDR1 SGHDT and CDR2 YYEEEE. This CDR3 has 16 amino acids. Time point meaning: cycle 4 day 1 (C4D1), after less than 7 weeks of nivolumab. The patients all showed relapse after autologous stem cell transplantation, while their brentuximab vedotin exposure varied. Magnetic negative selection isolated CD8+ T cells from thawed PBMCs. Study-wide points: Similar baseline diversity was found in complete responders and newly diagnosed patients. Patients with an early start, nivolumab under 1 year after ASCT, were excluded.

The V call is TRBV5-6, the J call TRBJ2-5; the D gene is possibly TRBD2 (5 bases). This receptor was taken from a human donor with classical Hodgkin lymphoma. Sample: CD8+ T cells from blood, taken before the fourth cycle of nivolumab. CDR3 DNA: TGTGCCAGCAGCTCGCAGCTTGACTATGATCAAGAGACCCAGTACTTC. As protein: CASSSQLDYDQETQYF.